Included here is one T cell receptor beta chain sequence, with context. This clonotype was observed a handful of times. Its antigen remains undetermined. The sample holds no much larger clone one base away, and base qualities are not on file. Receptors were amplified or captured by 5' RACE. Sequencing was performed on an Illumina HiSeq 2500. The second PCR ran for roughly 6 to 11 cycles and used a J-beta primer mix along with a sample-barcoded 5' primer. A template-switch 5' adaptor carrying 12 random nucleotides introduced a unique molecular identifier onto each TCR beta cDNA molecule. At least 2.5 million CDR3-containing paired-end reads were obtained from each sample. First-strand cDNA synthesis was performed from all RNA using the Mint cDNA synthesis kit, with priming by a TRBC-specific oligonucleotide. After uracil-DNA glycosylase treatment, a first 18-cycle PCR used universal primers M1SS and BC2_uni_R on all cDNA. The authors processed their data as follows. For normalization, 1 million high-quality reads, each with a distinct molecular identifier, were randomly selected from each sample. Instead of being binned into consensus sequences, reads that shared molecular identifiers were thrown out. MiTCR, set to a Q25 quality threshold and the strictest error-elimination algorithm, was used for CDR3 identification, clonotype clustering and error correction. A nonparametric unseen species model with Euler transformation was used to estimate lower-bound total TCR beta diversity. In TCRdb, the public reads were trimmed at Q25 with fastp and aligned with MiXCR, with productive beta chains retained. CDR3 protein sequences are deduplicated, and each keeps its most common genes and DNA. The V and J calls reflect TCRdb's pipeline rather than the authors' work. The sample data list around 800,000 distinct CDR3 sequences, and around half of these were observed just once. The ten most abundant clones make up roughly 18% of the sample.

The sample comes from a study of blood T cells in healthy people across ages (dated by TCRdb to between 2014 and 2016). In the study overall: In model experiments, template switching captured roughly one uniquely barcoded TCR beta cDNA molecule for every two T cells. The donors were split into four age groups: young (average 16 years), middle-aged (39), aged (about 56) and long-lived (roughly 86). Two additional independent replicas of 1 million unique cDNA reads from the same blood draw were analyzed for two donors (one aged 18 to 30 and one aged 80 or older). Age-related changes in TCR beta repertoire diversity were measured in the study by deep sequencing normalized with unique cDNA molecular identifiers. To avoid experimental bias, donors of different ages were distributed randomly across sequencing lanes.

The donors were roughly 39 Caucasian individuals from Russia, aged roughly 6 to 100 years, who were systemically healthy. Each donor gave 9 to 10 milliliters of peripheral blood, collected into EDTA-treated Vacutainer tubes. Ficoll-Paque density-gradient centrifugation was used to isolate PBMCs, with at least 6 million obtained per sample. Total RNA was extracted from PBMCs with Trizol reagent, with at least 6 micrograms obtained per sample. Naive CD45RAhigh/CD27high T cell percentages were measured by flow cytometry on a PBMC aliquot from every donor. The paper's findings and limits, for the study overall: Bulk unsorted PBMC profiling prevented conclusive comparison of naive and antigen-experienced compartments. The CMV infection status of donors was not known, potentially confounding age-related changes in expanded clonotypes. Total diversity estimates from one million sequenced T cells were considered lower bounds and underestimates. A strong correlation was found between observed TCR beta diversity and the percentage of naive T cells measured by flow cytometry. As age increased, observed TCR beta diversity per million T cells dropped in a roughly linear way, and a significant reduction was already evident by age about 40. The long-lived group showed more naive CD4+ T cells, fewer expanded clones and increased TCR diversity than the aged group, suggesting age selection.

Sequenced: blood. The sequence came from an elderly man in good health.

The nucleotides read TGTGCCAGCAGCTTTCTGGCCCCGGGCAATGAGCAGTTCTTC. This yields the protein CASSFLAPGNEQFF. This chain joins TRBV5-6 to TRBJ2-1; there is no confident call for the D gene. Reading from cysteine to phenylalanine, the CDR3 counts 14 amino acids. The entry retains the CDR3 DNA only, 42 bases that are in frame from base 1. V is clipped by 2 bases and J by 6 bases, and the sequence between their germline boundaries is 12 bases long. As encoded in the germline V gene, CDR1 is SGHDT while CDR2 is YYEEEE.